The 9 T cell receptor beta chains below all came from one sample that was sequenced in a study of a mutant IDH1 vaccine in newly diagnosed glioma (dated by TCRdb to 2020 to 2022). The intended sense of this specimen's time point label: week 35, safety follow-up. Each vaccine dose was 300 ug of a 20-mer mutant IDH1 peptide in Montanide, given subcutaneously with topical imiquimod. These receptors have no identified antigens. The receptor library was made with the immunoSEQ multiplex PCR assay. What TCRdb holds here is the immuneACCESS table cut down to in-frame rearrangements. Part of the clones is not present; checked against another copy, under half of the missing clones reflect an unresolved V gene, and the others are unexplained. The sample table shows 68,000 or so clones, and 84% are seen once. The biggest ten clones account for 10% to 15% of the sample. The sequences come from PBMCs, collected from a glioma patient whose treatment included an IDH1 peptide vaccine. These receptors were taken from a man younger than 35 with glioma.

J is TRBJ1-3 and V is TRBV16; no clear D. V was clipped by 3 bases and J by 0 bases, with 6 bases between them. The CDR3 consists of 14 residues. Germline values: CDR1 KGHSY, CDR2 FQNENV. This CDR3 reads CASSHTISGNTIYF. In nucleotides, the CDR3 is TGTGCCAGCAGCCACACTATCTCTGGAAACACCATATATTTT.

The chain recombines TRBV2 with TRBJ1-2; tentative D call: TRBD1 (6 bases). The CDR3 is 15 residues long. V gave up 6 bases and J gave up 2 bases, with 16 bases separating them. Per the germline V gene, CDR1 is SNHLY and CDR2 is FYNNEI. This chain's CDR3 is CASSLRHRENYGYTF. The CDR3 DNA sequence: TGTGCCAGCAGCCTCAGGCACAGGGAAAACTATGGCTACACCTTC.

This chain joins TRBV11-2 and TRBJ1-1; D call uncertain. The CDR3 contains 14 residues. Per the germline V gene, CDR1 is SGHAT and CDR2 is FQNNGV. V was trimmed by 1 base and J by 4 bases, leaving 10 bases between them. The DNA for the CDR3 is TGTGCCAGCAGCTTAGGGCCCCCGATCACTGAAGCTTTCTTT. Its translation is CASSLGPPITEAFF.

The rearrangement uses TRBV28 and TRBJ2-7, with TRBD1 matching 8 bases. The germline V gene encodes CDR1 MDHEN and CDR2 SYDVKM. This CDR3 has 15 amino acids. V trimming: 3 bases; J trimming: 4 bases; junction bases outside the gene matches: 8. The CDR3 DNA is TGTGCCAGCAGTTTTCCCCGGGACAGGATATACGAGCAGTACTTC. This codes for CASSFPRDRIYEQYF.

The chain combines TRBV9 with TRBJ1-2; D call uncertain. Germline-derived CDR1 and CDR2 are SGDLS and YYNGEE. The ends were cut back, 4 bases at V and 4 bases at J, with 11 bases in the middle. The CDR3 contains 13 residues. The CDR3 coding sequence is TGTGCCAGCAGCCCCCAATGGGGCTATGGCTACACCTTC. Protein product: CASSPQWGYGYTF.

The chain carries TRBV11-2 and TRBJ1-1; maybe TRBD1 (6 bases). Looked up from germline, CDR1 is SGHAT and CDR2 is FQNNGV. Trimming removed 2 bases from V and 5 bases from J, with 21 bases in between. The CDR3 loop spans 17 amino acids. CDR3 loop: CASSLRRTGIGRTEAFF. CDR3 nucleotide sequence: TGTGCCAGCAGCTTAAGGCGAACAGGGATAGGAAGAACTGAAGCTTTCTTT.

The chain has TRBV27 and TRBJ2-5, with 8 bases matching TRBD2. Germline V gives CDR1 MNHEY, CDR2 SMNVEV (reference sequence). V was clipped by 6 bases and J by 4 bases; unmatched bases: 19. The CDR3 has 18 residues. DNA of the CDR3: TGTGCCAGCAGCTCGATCTTCGGGGTTGCGGGAGGACGAGAGACCCAGTACTTC. Translation gives CASSSIFGVAGGRETQYF.

This clone was detected a few times. The V gene is TRBV11-2, the J gene TRBJ1-4; no clear D gene. Trimming removed 5 bases at V and 1 base at J, with 8 bases between. Germline values: CDR1 SGHAT, CDR2 FQNNGV. This CDR3 has 14 amino acids. CDR3 sequence reads: CASSPLGTNEKLFF. The CDR3, as DNA: TGTGCCAGCAGCCCCTTGGGAACTAATGAAAAACTGTTTTTT.

The rearrangement uses TRBV9 and TRBJ2-7, with D unclear. This CDR3 comprises 14 residues. Germline V lookup: CDR1 SGDLS, CDR2 YYNGEE. The ends were cut back, 0 bases at V and 1 base at J, with 8 bases in the middle. CDR3: CASSVDGRSYEQYF. Here the CDR3 DNA reads TGTGCCAGCAGCGTAGACGGCAGATCCTACGAGCAGTACTTC.